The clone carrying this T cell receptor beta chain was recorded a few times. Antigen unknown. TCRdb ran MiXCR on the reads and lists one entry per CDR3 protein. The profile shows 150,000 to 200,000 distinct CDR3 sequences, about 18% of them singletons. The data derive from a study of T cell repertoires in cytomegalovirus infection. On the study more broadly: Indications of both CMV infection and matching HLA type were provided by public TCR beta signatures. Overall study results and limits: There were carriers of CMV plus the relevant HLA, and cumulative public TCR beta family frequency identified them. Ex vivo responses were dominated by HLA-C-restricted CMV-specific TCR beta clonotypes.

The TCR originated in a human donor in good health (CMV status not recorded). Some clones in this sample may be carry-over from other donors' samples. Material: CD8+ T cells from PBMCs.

The CDR3 loop reads CASSLGAKNTEAFF. In nucleotides, the CDR3 is TGTGCCAGCAGCTTAGGGGCCAAGAACACTGAAGCTTTCTTT. The chain uses TRBV7-6 and TRBJ1-1; D unclear. Germline loops: CDR1 SGHVS, CDR2 FNYEAQ. The germline V and J ends were trimmed by 1 base and 1 base, with 7 bases remaining between them. This CDR3 has 14 residues. The full variable domain, with the rest looked up from reference TRBV7-6 and TRBJ1-1, is GAGVSQSPRYKVTKRGQDVALRCDPISGHVSLYWYRQALGQGPEFLTYFNYEAQQDKSGLPNDRFSAERPEGSISTLTIQRTEQRDSAMYRCASSLGAKNTEAFFGQGTRLTVV.